This entry describes one T cell receptor beta chain. Methods used by the authors: Scientists estimated how many nucleated cells there were by amplifying reference gene primers. The protocol was immunoSEQ multiplex PCR, while the TCRdb copy is restricted to in-frame clones and leaves out a portion. V and J calls plus clone size are reproduced from that table; the DNA served to infer D and trimming. The top ten clones hold roughly 8.5% of a sample with a few hundred thousand clones, 70% to 90% of them seen once. Germline V lookup: CDR1 SGHTA, CDR2 FQGNSA. The V end lost 1 base, the J end lost 4 bases, and 19 bases lay between the germline ends. CDR3 length: 17 amino acids. The sample belongs to a study of blood T cell repertoires in COVID-19. Study-level background: The analysed material was cDNA or gDNA that came from T cells, B-cell-depleted T cells, or PBMCs.

The specimen sequenced was PBMCs or T cells enriched from blood (not recorded which). The chain has TRBV7-2 and TRBJ1-2, with a tentative D call TRBD1 (5 bases). This sequence originates from a woman between 55 and 75 years old who had recovered from COVID-19. The DNA of the CDR3 is TGTGCCAGCAGCTTAGTAGTTGGTAGGGGTATCGGCTATGGCTACACCTTC. Amino acids: CASSLVVGRGIGYGYTF.